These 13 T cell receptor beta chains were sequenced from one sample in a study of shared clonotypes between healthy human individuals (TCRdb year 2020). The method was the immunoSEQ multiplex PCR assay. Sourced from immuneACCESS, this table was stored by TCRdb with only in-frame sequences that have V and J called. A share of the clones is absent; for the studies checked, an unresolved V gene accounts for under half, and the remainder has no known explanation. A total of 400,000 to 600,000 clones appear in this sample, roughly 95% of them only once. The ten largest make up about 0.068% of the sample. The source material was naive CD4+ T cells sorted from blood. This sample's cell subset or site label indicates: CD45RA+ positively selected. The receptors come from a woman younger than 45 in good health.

CDR3 nucleotides: TGTGCCAGCTTCCTTAATGGGGCGGAGCCCCAGCATTTT. Translating gives CASFLNGAEPQHF. The V call is TRBV27, the J call TRBJ1-5, with a weak D call TRBD1 (5 bases). The CDR3 consists of 13 residues. Germline V gene data show CDR1 as MNHEY and CDR2 as SMNVEV (reference sequence). V gave up 8 bases and J gave up 8 bases, with 16 bases separating them.

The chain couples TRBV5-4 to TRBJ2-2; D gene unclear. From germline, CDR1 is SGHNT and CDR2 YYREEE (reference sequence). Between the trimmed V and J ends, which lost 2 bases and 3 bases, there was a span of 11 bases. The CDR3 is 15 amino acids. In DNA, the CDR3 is TGTGCCAGCAGCTTTTTGGATCAGGACACCGGGGAGCTGTTTTTT. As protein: CASSFLDQDTGELFF. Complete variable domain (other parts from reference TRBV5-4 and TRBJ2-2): ETGVTQSPTHLIKTRGQQVTLRCSSQSGHNTVSWYQQALGQGPQFIFQYYREEENGRGNFPPRFSGLQFPNYSSELNVNALELDDSALYLCASSFLDQDTGELFFGEGSRLTVL.

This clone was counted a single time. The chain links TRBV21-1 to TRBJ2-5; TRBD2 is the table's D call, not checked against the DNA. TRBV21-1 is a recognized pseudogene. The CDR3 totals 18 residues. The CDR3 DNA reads TGTGCCAGCAGCAAAGTGCCAAAGACGACTAGCGGCCAAGAGACCCAGTACTTC. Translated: CASSKVPKTTSGQETQYF.

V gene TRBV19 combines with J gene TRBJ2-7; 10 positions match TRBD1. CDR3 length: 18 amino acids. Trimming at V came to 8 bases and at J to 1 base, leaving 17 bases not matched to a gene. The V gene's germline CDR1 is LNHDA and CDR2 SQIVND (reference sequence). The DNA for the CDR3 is TGTGCCAGTCCGGACCTCCCGGGACAGGGGACGGAGTCCTACGAGCAGTACTTC. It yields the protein CASPDLPGQGTESYEQYF.

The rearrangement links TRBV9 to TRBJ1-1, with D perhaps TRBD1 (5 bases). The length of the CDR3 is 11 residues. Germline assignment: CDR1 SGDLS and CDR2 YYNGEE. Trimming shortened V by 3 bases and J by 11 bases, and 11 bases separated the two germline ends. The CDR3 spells CASSEGPRAFF. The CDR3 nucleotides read TGTGCCAGCAGCGAGGGACCGCGGGCTTTCTTT. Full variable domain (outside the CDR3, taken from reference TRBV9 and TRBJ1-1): DSGVTQTPKHLITATGQRVTLRCSPRSGDLSVYWYQQSLDQGLQFLIQYYNGEERAKGNILERFSAQQFPDLHSELNLSSLELGDSALYFCASSEGPRAFFGQGTRLTVV.

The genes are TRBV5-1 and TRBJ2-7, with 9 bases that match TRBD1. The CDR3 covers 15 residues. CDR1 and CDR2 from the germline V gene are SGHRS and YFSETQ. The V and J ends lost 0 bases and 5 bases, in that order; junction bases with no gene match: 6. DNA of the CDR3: TGCGCCAGCAGCTTGGTAGGACAGGGGTTGGACGAGCAGTACTTC. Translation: CASSLVGQGLDEQYF.

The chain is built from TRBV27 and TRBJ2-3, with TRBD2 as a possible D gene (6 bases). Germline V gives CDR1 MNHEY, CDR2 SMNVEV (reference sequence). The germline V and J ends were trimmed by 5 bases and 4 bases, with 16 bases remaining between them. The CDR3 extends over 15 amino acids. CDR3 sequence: CASSGRGISSDTQYF. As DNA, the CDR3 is TGTGCCAGCAGTGGACGCGGGATATCTTCAGATACGCAGTATTTT.

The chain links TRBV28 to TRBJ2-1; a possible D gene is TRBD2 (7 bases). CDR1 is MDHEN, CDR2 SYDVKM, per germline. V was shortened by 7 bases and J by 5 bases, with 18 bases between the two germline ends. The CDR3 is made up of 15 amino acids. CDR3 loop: CASKGGLESDNEQFF. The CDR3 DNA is TGTGCCAGCAAGGGGGGGCTCGAGAGTGACAATGAGCAGTTCTTC. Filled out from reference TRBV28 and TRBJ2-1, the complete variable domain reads DVKVTQSSRYLVKRTGEKVFLECVQDMDHENMFWYRQDPGLGLRLIYFSYDVKMKEKGDIPEGYSVSREKKERFSLILESASTNQTSMYLCASKGGLESDNEQFFGPGTRLTVL.

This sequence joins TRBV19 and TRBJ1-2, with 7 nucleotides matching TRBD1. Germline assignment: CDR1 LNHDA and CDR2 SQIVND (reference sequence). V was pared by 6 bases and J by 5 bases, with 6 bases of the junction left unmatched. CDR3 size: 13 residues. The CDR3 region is CASRGTAAYGYTF. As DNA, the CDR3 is TGTGCCAGTAGAGGGACAGCGGCTTATGGCTACACCTTC.

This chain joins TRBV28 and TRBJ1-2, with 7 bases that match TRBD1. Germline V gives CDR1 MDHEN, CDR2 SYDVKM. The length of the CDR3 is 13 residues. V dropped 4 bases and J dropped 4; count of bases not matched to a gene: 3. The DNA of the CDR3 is TGTGCCAGCAGTTCAGGACAGGTCTATGGCTACACCTTC. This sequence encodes CASSSGQVYGYTF.

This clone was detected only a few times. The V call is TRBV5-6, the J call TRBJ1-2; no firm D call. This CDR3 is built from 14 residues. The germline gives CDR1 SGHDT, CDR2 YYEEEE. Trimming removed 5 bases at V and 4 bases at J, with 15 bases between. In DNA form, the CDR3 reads TGTGCCAGCAGTTACAACACTGGTAGCTATGGCTACACCTTC. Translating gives CASSYNTGSYGYTF.

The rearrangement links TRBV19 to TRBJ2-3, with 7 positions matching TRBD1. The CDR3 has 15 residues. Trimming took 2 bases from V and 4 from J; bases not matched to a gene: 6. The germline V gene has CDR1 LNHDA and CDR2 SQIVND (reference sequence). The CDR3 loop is CASSIRRGPADTQYF. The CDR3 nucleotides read TGTGCCAGTAGTATAAGAAGGGGGCCCGCAGATACGCAGTATTTT.

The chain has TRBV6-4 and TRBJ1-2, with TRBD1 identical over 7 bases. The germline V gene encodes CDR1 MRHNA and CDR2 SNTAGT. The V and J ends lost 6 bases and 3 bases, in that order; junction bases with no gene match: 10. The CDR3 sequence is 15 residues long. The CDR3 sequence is CASRDRGGGDYGYTF. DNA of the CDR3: TGTGCCAGCAGAGACCGAGGGGGCGGTGACTATGGCTACACCTTC.